This TCR beta chain was recorded in a study of shared clonotypes between healthy human individuals. This clone came up many times. The ends lost 0 bases at V and 7 bases at J; junction bases unmatched: 11. In germline, CDR1 is SGHVS, CDR2 FQNEAQ. This CDR3 is 16 amino acids long. Sequencing used immunoSEQ multiplex PCR; TCRdb keeps in-frame clones, though not all of them. The sample comprises 550,000 to 700,000 clones, 73% of which are singletons, and around 1.8% rests with the top ten. The specimen sequenced was memory CD4+ T cells sorted from blood. Sample subset: CD45RA-negative fraction. The chain recombines TRBV7-8 with TRBJ2-7; TRBD2 matches at 8 bases. This receptor was obtained from a woman younger than 45 in good health. CDR3 in amino acids: CASSLADTGGPEEQYF. Written as DNA, the CDR3 is TGTGCCAGCAGCTTAGCGGATACGGGAGGGCCAGAGGAGCAGTACTTC.